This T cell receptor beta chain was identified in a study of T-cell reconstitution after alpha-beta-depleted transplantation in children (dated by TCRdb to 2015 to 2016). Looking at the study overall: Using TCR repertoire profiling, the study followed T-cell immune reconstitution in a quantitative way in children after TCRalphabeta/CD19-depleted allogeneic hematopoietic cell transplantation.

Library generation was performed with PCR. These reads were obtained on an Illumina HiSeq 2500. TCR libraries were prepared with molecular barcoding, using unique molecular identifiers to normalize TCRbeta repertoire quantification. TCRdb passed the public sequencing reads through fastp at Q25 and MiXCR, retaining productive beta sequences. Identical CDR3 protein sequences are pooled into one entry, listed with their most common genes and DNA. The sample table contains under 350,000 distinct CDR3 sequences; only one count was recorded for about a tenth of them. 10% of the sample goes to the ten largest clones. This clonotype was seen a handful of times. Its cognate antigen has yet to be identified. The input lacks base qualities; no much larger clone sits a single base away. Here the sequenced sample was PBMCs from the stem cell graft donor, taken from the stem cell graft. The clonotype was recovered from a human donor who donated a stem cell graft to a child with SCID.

The CDR3 region reads CASSFSTRSYEQYF. The DNA sequence follows: TGTGCCAGCAGTTTCTCGACCCGCTCCTACGAGCAGTACTTC. The sequence links TRBV12-3 or TRBV12-4 to TRBJ2-7; the D gene assignment is ambiguous. The CDR3 contains 14 residues, cysteine and phenylalanine counted. Left in the record is the CDR3 DNA by itself, 42 bases read in frame from the first base. V and J lose 3 bases and 0 bases, and a span of 9 bases separates them.